The 22 T cell receptor beta chains reported below all come from one sample, sequenced in a study of blood T cell repertoires in COVID-19. Clones were sequenced by immunoSEQ multiplex PCR, and TCRdb holds only the in-frame ones, with some missing. The table records nearly 200,000 clones, approximately 88% of them present only once. The sequencing sample was made of PBMCs or T cells enriched from blood (not recorded which). The receptors were sampled from a woman younger than 30 who had recovered from COVID-19.

The V gene is TRBV5-1, the J gene TRBJ1-2; 7 bases map to TRBD1. This CDR3 is built from 16 residues. CDR1 is SGHRS, CDR2 YFSETQ, per germline. J gave up 7 bases and V 0 bases, and 12 bases lay outside the gene matches. CDR3 nucleotide sequence: TGCGCCAGCAGCTTGGCCGACGGAAAGGGGGCAAGTGGCTACACCTTC. It is translated as CASSLADGKGASGYTF.

V usage is TRBV5-4 and J usage is TRBJ2-1; TRBD2 is a possible D gene (5 bases). This CDR3 contains 13 residues. V lost 2 bases and J 8 bases, leaving 11 bases between the germline ends. CDR1 and CDR2 (germline): SGHNT, YYREEE (reference sequence). The chain's CDR3 is CASSLSGSHEQFF. The CDR3 nucleotides read TGTGCCAGCAGCTTATCGGGGAGCCATGAGCAGTTCTTC.

This clone was detected only once. The chain links TRBV6-4 to TRBJ2-1; 9 positions match TRBD1. With V trimmed by 2 bases and J by 5 bases, 7 bases remained unmatched. This CDR3 spans 16 amino acids. Per germline, CDR1 MRHNA and CDR2 SNTAGT. The CDR3 protein is CASSDRPGTGNNEQFF. The CDR3 coding sequence is TGTGCCAGCAGTGACCGTCCCGGGACAGGGAACAATGAGCAGTTCTTC.

This chain joins TRBV11-1 and TRBJ2-3, with D maybe TRBD1 (5 bases). This CDR3 region has 13 residues. Germline V gene data show CDR1 as SGHAT and CDR2 as FQDESV (reference sequence). Trimming cost V 6 bases and J 6 bases, with 13 bases left between them. This chain's CDR3 is CASRHRGVDTQYF. For the CDR3, the DNA is TGTGCCAGCAGGCATAGGGGTGTGGATACGCAGTATTTT.

The rearrangement links TRBV30 to TRBJ2-5; weak D call: TRBD1 (5 bases). The CDR3 totals 13 residues. V lost 1 base to trimming and J lost 1 base, with 7 bases between them. Germline V gives CDR1 GTSNPN, CDR2 SVGIG (reference sequence). The CDR3 DNA sequence: TGTGCCTGGAGTGGACAGTCCCAAGAGACCCAGTACTTC. It encodes CAWSGQSQETQYF.

The V call is TRBV19, the J call TRBJ2-4; D call uncertain. The CDR3 has 13 residues. Germline values: CDR1 LNHDA, CDR2 SQIVND (reference sequence). V dropped 3 bases and J dropped 5 bases, with 8 bases sitting between them. CDR3 coding DNA: TGTGCCAGTAGTATCGGGTCAGAAAACATTCAGTACTTC. Protein: CASSIGSENIQYF.

The V call is TRBV27, the J call TRBJ1-5; no reliable D call. Between the trimmed V and J ends, which lost 3 bases and 5 bases, there was a span of 8 bases. In germline, CDR1 is MNHEY, CDR2 SMNVEV (reference sequence). The CDR3 extends over 13 amino acids. CDR3 DNA sequence: TGTGCCAGCAGTTTGGCTTCGTATCAGCCCCAGCATTTT. This codes for CASSLASYQPQHF.

Note on this clone: Germline is not matched at one junction end, which may reflect a read error. The chain combines TRBV11-2 with TRBJ1-2; tentatively, D is TRBD1 (6 bases). The V gene's germline CDR1 is SGHAT and CDR2 FQNNGV. There are 12 residues in the CDR3. The CDR3, as DNA: TGTGCCAGCAGCTTAGCAGGGGCTTGGGTTTCCTTC. This gives the protein CASSLAGAWVSF.

The chain links TRBV14 to TRBJ1-3; 7 nucleotides agree with TRBD1. The CDR3 spans 15 residues. Losses at the gene ends were 0 bases for V and 9 bases for J; bases not matched to a gene: 8. Germline values: CDR1 SGHDN, CDR2 FVKESK. The CDR3 coding sequence is TGTGCCAGCAGCCAAGACGGACAGGTCATCGGCACCATATATTTT. Translating gives CASSQDGQVIGTIYF.

This clone was seen only once. The V gene is TRBV24-1, the J gene TRBJ1-2; D uncertain. Germline CDR1 is KGHDR and CDR2 is SFDVKD. V lost 3 bases to trimming and J lost 2 bases, with 15 bases between them. The length of the CDR3 is 16 residues. CDR3: CATSDPHRDTNYGYTF. DNA of the CDR3: TGTGCCACCAGTGATCCTCACCGGGATACAAACTATGGCTACACCTTC.

This chain connects TRBV3-1 (or the pseudogene TRBV3-2) to TRBJ2-2; 7 bases match TRBD1. CDR3 length: 16 amino acids. The ends lost 5 bases at V and 4 bases at J; junction bases unmatched: 10. Germline assignment: CDR1 LGHDT and CDR2 YNNKEL (reference sequence). The CDR3 DNA reads TGTGCCAGCAGCTTTTTCCCGGGACAGATCACCGGGGAGCTGTTTTTT. Amino acids: CASSFFPGQITGELFF.

V gene TRBV7-2 combines with J gene TRBJ2-6; D gene unclear. V dropped 1 base and J dropped 0 bases, with 10 bases sitting between them. The CDR3 spans 17 residues. Germline V CDR1 and CDR2: SGHTA, FQGNSA. CDR3 region: CASSLGPRRSGANVLTF. The CDR3 region has the DNA TGTGCCAGCAGCTTAGGGCCCAGGCGCTCTGGGGCCAACGTCCTGACTTTC. The variable domain in full, with the rest retrieved from reference TRBV7-2 and TRBJ2-6, is GAGVSQSPSNKVTEKGKDVELRCDPISGHTALYWYRQSLGQGLEFLIYFQGNSAPDKSGLPSDRFSAERTGGSVSTLTIQRTQQEDSAVYLCASSLGPRRSGANVLTFGAGSRLTVL.

This rearrangement joins TRBV3-1 (or the pseudogene TRBV3-2) to TRBJ1-2; tentative D call: TRBD1 (5 bases). The CDR3 length is 12 residues. With 4 bases removed from V and 8 bases from J, the gap between germline ends came to 11 bases. CDR1 LGHDT and CDR2 YNNKEL come from the germline V gene (reference sequence). The CDR3 sequence: CASSPTRGGYTF. The CDR3 region has the DNA TGTGCCAGCAGCCCGACCCGGGGGGGCTACACCTTC.

This chain links TRBV5-4 with TRBJ2-1, with 9 bases fitting TRBD2. This CDR3 spans 15 amino acids. Germline CDR1 and CDR2: SGHNT and YYREEE (reference sequence). With 1 base clipped from V and 7 bases from J, the junction kept 6 bases outside the gene matches. CDR3 in DNA: TGTGCCAGCAGCTTGAGGCTAGCGGGGTTGAATGAGCAGTTCTTC. This gives the protein CASSLRLAGLNEQFF.

This clone was detected only once. The rearrangement joins TRBV28 to TRBJ1-2; D remains ambiguous. Germline V gene sequence: CDR1 MDHEN, CDR2 SYDVKM. The V end was cut by 5 bases, the J end by 4 bases, with 11 bases between. The CDR3 runs to 13 residues. For the CDR3, the DNA is TGTGCCAGCAGTACTCATGGGCCCTATGGCTACACCTTC. Its translation: CASSTHGPYGYTF.

The count of this clone is one. The chain links TRBV25-1 to TRBJ2-3; 9 nucleotides agree with TRBD2. There are 16 residues in the CDR3. CDR1 is MGHDK, CDR2 SYGVNS, per germline. V trimming: 3 bases; J trimming: 3 bases; junction bases outside the gene matches: 7. The CDR3 DNA is TGTGCCAGCAGTGACCCTAGCGGGGTTGGGACAGATACGCAGTATTTT. Residues: CASSDPSGVGTDTQYF.

V usage is TRBV15 and J usage is TRBJ1-1; no firm D call. The CDR3 covers 13 residues. The V and J ends lost 0 bases and 2 bases respectively, with 4 bases between them. CDR1 and CDR2 from the germline V gene are LNHNV and YYDKDF (reference sequence). This chain's CDR3 is CATSRDTNTEAFF. CDR3 DNA sequence: TGTGCCACCAGCAGAGATACTAACACTGAAGCTTTCTTT.

The rearrangement links TRBV3-1 (or the pseudogene TRBV3-2) to TRBJ1-6; tentatively, D is TRBD1 (6 bases). With 6 bases removed from V and 7 bases from J, the gap between germline ends came to 16 bases. The CDR3 has 15 residues. The germline gives CDR1 LGHDT, CDR2 YNNKEL (reference sequence). The CDR3 DNA reads TGTGCCAGCAGTCTAGGACAGCGGGAGAATTCACCCCTCCACTTT. Translated: CASSLGQRENSPLHF.

The chain recombines TRBV7-9 with TRBJ1-1; no reliable D call. The V and J ends lost 1 base and 1 base respectively, with 10 bases between them. This CDR3 is built from 15 residues. Germline CDR1 is SEHNR and CDR2 is FQNEAQ (reference sequence). CDR3 bases: TGTGCCAGCAGCTTAGGCGTCTATCGGAACACTGAAGCTTTCTTT. Translating gives CASSLGVYRNTEAFF.

This chain links TRBV19 with TRBJ2-7; 7 positions match TRBD1. This CDR3 has 15 residues. Germline assignment: CDR1 LNHDA and CDR2 SQIVND (reference sequence). Losses at the gene ends were 6 bases for V and 4 bases for J; bases not matched to a gene: 12. The CDR3 DNA sequence: TGTGCCAGTAGCATCCAGCAGGGGGTCACATACGAGCAGTACTTC. It codes for CASSIQQGVTYEQYF.

CDR3 sequence: CASSGKREGETQYF. In DNA, the CDR3 is TGTGCCAGCAGCGGAAAAAGAGAGGGAGAGACCCAGTACTTC. The V and J genes are TRBV27 and TRBJ2-5, with D possibly matching TRBD2 (5 bases). The V gene lost 6 bases and the J gene lost 4 bases, with 15 bases spanning the gap. Germline V lookup: CDR1 MNHEY, CDR2 SMNVEV (reference sequence). There are 14 residues in the CDR3.

For the CDR3, the DNA is TGTGCCAGCAGCTTAAGGGACAGGGAGTTCTTC. Residues: CASSLRDREFF. The V and J genes are TRBV7-8 and TRBJ2-1; 9 nucleotides agree with TRBD1. CDR1 and CDR2 from the germline V gene are SGHVS and FQNEAQ. This CDR3 is built from 11 residues. With V trimmed by 2 bases and J by 14 bases, 1 base remained unmatched.